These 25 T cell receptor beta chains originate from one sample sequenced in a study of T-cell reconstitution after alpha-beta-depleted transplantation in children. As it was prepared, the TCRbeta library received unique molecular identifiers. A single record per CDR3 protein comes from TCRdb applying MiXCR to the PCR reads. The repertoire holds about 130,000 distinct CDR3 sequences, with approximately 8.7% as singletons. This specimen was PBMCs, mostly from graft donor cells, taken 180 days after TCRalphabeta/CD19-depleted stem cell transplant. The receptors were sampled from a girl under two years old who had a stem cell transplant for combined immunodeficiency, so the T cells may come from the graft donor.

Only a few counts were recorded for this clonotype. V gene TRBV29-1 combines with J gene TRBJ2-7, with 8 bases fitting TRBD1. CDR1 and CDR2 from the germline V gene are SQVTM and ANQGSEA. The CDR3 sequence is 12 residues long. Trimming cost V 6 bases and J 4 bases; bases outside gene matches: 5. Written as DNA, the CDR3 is TGCAGCGTCCTTAACAGGGGGTACGAGCAGTACTTC. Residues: CSVLNRGYEQYF.

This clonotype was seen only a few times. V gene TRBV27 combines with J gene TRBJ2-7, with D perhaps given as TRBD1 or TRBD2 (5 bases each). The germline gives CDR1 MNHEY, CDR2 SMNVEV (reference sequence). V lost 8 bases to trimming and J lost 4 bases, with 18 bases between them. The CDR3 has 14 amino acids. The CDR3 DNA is TGTGCCAGCGCCCTGGGGCTAGCTGGTTACGAGCAGTACTTC. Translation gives CASALGLAGYEQYF.

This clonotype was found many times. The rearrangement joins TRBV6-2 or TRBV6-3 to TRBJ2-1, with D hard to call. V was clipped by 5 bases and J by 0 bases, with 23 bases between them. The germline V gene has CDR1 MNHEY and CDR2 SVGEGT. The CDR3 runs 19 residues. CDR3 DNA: TGTGCCAGCAGTCAGCTGGACCGTTCAACCCTCGGCTCCTACAATGAGCAGTTCTTC. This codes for CASSQLDRSTLGSYNEQFF.

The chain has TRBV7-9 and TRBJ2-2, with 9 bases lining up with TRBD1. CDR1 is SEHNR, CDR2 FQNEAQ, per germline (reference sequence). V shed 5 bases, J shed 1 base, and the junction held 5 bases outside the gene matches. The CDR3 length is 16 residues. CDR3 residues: CASSRPGQGNTGELFF. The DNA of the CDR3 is TGTGCCAGCAGCCGACCGGGACAGGGGAACACCGGGGAGCTGTTTTTT.

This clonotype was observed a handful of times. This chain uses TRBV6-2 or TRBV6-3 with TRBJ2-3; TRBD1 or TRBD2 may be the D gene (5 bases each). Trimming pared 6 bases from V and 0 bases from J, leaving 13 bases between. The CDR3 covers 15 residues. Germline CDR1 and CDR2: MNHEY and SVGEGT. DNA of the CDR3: TGTGCCAGCAGGGAGGACACAACTAGCACAGATACGCAGTATTTT. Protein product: CASREDTTSTDTQYF.

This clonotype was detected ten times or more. CDR3 nucleotides: TGTGCCAGCAGTCCGTCCGCAGCGGGAGATACGCAGTATTTT. The encoded protein is CASSPSAAGDTQYF. V is TRBV12-3 or TRBV12-4 and J is TRBJ2-3, with D perhaps TRBD2 (6 bases). The CDR3 consists of 14 residues. Trimming cost V 5 bases and J 5 bases, with 14 bases left between them.

The CDR3 sequence is CSAPTSYNEQFF. The CDR3 DNA follows: TGCAGTGCCCCTACTTCGTACAATGAGCAGTTCTTC. This chain links TRBV20-1 with TRBJ2-1; no clear D. With 6 bases removed from V and 4 bases from J, the gap between germline ends came to 10 bases. The CDR3 length is 12 residues. Germline values: CDR1 DFQATT, CDR2 SNEGSKA (reference sequence).

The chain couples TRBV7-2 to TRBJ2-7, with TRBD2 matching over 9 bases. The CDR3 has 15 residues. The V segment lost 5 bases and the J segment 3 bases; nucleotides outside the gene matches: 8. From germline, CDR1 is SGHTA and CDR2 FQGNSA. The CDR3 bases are TGTGCCAGCAGCAAATTTCTAGCGGGGAACTACGAGCAGTACTTC. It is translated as CASSKFLAGNYEQYF.

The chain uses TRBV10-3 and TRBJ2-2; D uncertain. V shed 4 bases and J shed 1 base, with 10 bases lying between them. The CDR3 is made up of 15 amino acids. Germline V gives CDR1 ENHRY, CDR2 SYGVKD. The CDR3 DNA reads TGTGCCATCAGTGGGGTCACCAAGAACACCGGGGAGCTGTTTTTT. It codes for CAISGVTKNTGELFF.

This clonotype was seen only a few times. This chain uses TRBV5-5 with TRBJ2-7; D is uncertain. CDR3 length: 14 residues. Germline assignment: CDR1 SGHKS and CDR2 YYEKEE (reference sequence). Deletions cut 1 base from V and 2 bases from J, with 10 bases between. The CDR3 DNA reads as TGTGCCAGCAGCTTGATACTGCCCCCCTACGAGCAGTACTTC. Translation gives CASSLILPPYEQYF.

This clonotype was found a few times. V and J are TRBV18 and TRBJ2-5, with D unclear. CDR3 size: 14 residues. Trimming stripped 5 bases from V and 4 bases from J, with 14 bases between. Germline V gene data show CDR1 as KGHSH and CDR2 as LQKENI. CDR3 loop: CASSALRIGETQYF. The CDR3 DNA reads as TGTGCCAGCTCAGCACTTCGGATCGGAGAGACCCAGTACTTC.

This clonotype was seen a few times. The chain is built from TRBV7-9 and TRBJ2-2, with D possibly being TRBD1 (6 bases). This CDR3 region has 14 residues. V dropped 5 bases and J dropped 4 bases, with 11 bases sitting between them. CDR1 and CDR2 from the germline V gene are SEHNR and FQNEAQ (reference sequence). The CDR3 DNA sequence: TGTGCCAGCAGCCCAGGGGTCATCACCGGGGAGCTGTTTTTT. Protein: CASSPGVITGELFF.

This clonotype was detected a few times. CDR3 bases: TGCGCCAGCAGCCAAGATCTACTGGGCTCCTACAATGAGCAGTTCTTC. Its translation: CASSQDLLGSYNEQFF. V is TRBV4-3 and J is TRBJ2-1; D not resolved. Germline V gives CDR1 LGHNA, CDR2 YSLEER. This CDR3 contains 16 residues. V lost 0 bases and J 0 bases, leaving 9 bases between the germline ends.

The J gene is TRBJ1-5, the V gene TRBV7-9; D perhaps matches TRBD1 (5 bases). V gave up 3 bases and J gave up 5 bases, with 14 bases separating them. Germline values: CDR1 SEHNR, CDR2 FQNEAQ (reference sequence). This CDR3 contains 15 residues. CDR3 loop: CASSFGQGGHQPQHF. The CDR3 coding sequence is TGTGCCAGCAGCTTCGGGCAGGGAGGCCATCAGCCCCAGCATTTT.

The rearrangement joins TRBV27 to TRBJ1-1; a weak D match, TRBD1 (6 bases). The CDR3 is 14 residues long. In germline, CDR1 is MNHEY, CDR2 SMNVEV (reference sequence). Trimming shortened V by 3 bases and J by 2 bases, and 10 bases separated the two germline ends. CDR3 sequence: CASSFGQPNTEAFF. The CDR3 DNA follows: TGTGCCAGCAGTTTCGGACAGCCTAACACTGAAGCTTTCTTT.

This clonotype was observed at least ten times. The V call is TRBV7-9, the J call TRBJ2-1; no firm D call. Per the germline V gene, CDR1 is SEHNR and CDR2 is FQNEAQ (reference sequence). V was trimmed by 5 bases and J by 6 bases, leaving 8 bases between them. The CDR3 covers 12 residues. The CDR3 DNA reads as TGTGCCAGCAGCCCCCGGAGCAATGAGCAGTTCTTC. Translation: CASSPRSNEQFF.

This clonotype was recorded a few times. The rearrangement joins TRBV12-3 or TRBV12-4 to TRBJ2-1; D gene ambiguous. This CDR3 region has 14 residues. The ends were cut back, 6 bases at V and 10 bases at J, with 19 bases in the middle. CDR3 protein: CASRLYGAPTEQFF. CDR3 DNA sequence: TGTGCCAGCAGGTTATATGGTGCTCCTACCGAGCAGTTCTTC.

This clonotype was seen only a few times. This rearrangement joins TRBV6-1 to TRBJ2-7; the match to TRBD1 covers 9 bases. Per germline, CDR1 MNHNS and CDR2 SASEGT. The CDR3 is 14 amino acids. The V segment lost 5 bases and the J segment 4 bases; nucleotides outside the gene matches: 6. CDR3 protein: CASSRFGQGYEQYF. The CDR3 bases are TGTGCCAGCAGTAGGTTCGGACAGGGGTACGAGCAGTACTTC.

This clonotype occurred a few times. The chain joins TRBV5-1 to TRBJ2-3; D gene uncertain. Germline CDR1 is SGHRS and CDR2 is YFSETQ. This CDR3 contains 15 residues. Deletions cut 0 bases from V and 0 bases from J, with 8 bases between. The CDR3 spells CASSLEDASTDTQYF. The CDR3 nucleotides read TGCGCCAGCAGCTTGGAAGATGCCAGCACAGATACGCAGTATTTT.

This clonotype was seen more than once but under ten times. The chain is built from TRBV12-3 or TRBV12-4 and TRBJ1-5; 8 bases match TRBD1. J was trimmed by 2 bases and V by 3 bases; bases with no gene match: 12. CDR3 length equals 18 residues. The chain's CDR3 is CASSFSYDRGARNQPQHF. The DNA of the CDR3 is TGTGCCAGCAGTTTTTCCTATGACAGGGGCGCTCGCAATCAGCCCCAGCATTTT.

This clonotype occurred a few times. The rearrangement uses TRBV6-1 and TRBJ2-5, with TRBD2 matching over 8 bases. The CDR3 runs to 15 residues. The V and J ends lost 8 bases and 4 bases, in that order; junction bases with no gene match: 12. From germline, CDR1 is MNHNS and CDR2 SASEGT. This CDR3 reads CASSLHSGEGETQYF. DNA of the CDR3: TGTGCCAGCTCACTACATAGCGGGGAGGGAGAGACCCAGTACTTC.

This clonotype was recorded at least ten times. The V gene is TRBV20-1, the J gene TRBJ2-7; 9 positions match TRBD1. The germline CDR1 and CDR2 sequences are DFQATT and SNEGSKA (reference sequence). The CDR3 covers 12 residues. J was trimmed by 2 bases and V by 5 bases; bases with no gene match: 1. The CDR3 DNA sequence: TGCAGTGCTGGGACAGGGCCCTACGAGCAGTACTTC. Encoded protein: CSAGTGPYEQYF.

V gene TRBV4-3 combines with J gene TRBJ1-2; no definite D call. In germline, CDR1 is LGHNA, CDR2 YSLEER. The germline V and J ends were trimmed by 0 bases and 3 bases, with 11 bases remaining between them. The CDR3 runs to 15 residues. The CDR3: CASSQDGPDDYGYTF. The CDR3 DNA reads TGCGCCAGCAGCCAAGACGGACCGGACGACTATGGCTACACCTTC.

The CDR3 DNA sequence: TGCAGCGTTGAAGGGGGTCAAGAGACCCAGTACTTC. Translated: CSVEGGQETQYF. This chain joins TRBV29-1 and TRBJ2-5; D is undetermined. The CDR3 is made up of 12 amino acids. Trimming left V 1 base short and J 2 bases short, with 5 bases between. Germline CDR1 reads SQVTM; CDR2 reads ANQGSEA.

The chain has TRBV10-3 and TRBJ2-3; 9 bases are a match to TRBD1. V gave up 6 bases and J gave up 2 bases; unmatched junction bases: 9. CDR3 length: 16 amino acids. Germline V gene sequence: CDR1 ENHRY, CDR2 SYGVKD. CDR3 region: CAIRQGTGKDTDTQYF. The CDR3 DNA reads TGTGCCATCAGGCAAGGGACAGGGAAGGACACAGATACGCAGTATTTT.